The following is a T cell receptor beta chain sequence with its context. The target antigen is unknown. The record originates from a study of siplizumab effects on memory and regulatory T cells. V lost 4 bases and J 9 bases, leaving 15 bases between the germline ends. CDR3 size: 14 residues. In germline, CDR1 is MGHRA, CDR2 YSYEKL. Generated by immunoSEQ multiplex PCR, the TCRdb table keeps only in-frame clones and is missing some. The sample lists approximately 91,000 clones, about 95% occurring once. Study conclusions and caveats: Tracing alloreactive clones into unstimulated subsets worked for only a minor fraction of them.

This sequence was found in a human donor in good health. Sequences were obtained from CD8+ T cells sorted from blood. The V call is TRBV4-1, the J call TRBJ2-2, with D maybe TRBD2 (6 bases). CDR3 sequence reads: CASSPSEGLRELFF. The CDR3 nucleotides read TGCGCCAGCAGCCCGTCGGAGGGTTTGAGGGAGCTGTTTTTT.